The sequence of this T cell receptor (beta chain) was determined in a study of tumor-infiltrating lymphocytes in primary liver carcinoma. For the study at large: Both sexes were represented among patients, who were 30 to 69 years old.

The CDR3 has 14 amino acids. The germline V gene encodes CDR1 LGHNT and CDR2 FRNRAP. A note on this clonotype: Its antigen remains unknown.

Study results and caveats: Only about 7.5-25% of top clones spanned all five tumor regions. Tumor top-250-clone fractions significantly exceeded those of blood (p = 0.039).

Production of TCR beta cDNA used around 460 ng total RNA together with a constant-region primer. The TCR beta library was amplified through three nested multiplex PCR rounds in a modified ARM-PCR procedure. The first two PCR rounds used TRBV1-TRBV30 primers with a Cbeta primer, approximately 10 cycles each. TCRdb analysed the multiplex PCR reads with MiXCR anew, one entry per CDR3 protein. The sample has roughly 70,000 distinct CDR3 sequences; over 60% are singletons. Bulk tissue was left unsorted, and RNA and DNA were co-extracted from roughly 20-30 mg of it. All patients had surgically resected primary liver carcinoma.

The V call is TRBV12-5, the J call TRBJ2-3; D is ambiguous. The DNA end lines up better with TRBJ1-5; the J call may be wrong. The sequencing input was liver tumor tissue from sampling region 4. Regarding subset: tumor region T4, right-lateral pole. The TCR was taken from a man in his forties with primary liver carcinoma and hepatitis B virus infection. The CDR3 nucleotides read TGTGCTAGTAGCCCTGCGGGCAGCACAGATACGCAGCATTTT. This gives the protein CASSPAGSTDTQHF.